The 7 T cell receptor beta chains below were found in one sample sequenced in a study of chemoradiotherapy in HPV16-positive cancers. Clones were sequenced by immunoSEQ multiplex PCR, and TCRdb holds only the in-frame ones, with some missing. The table lists roughly 14,000 clones, approximately 75% of them singletons. This sample was gathered from a patient who underwent chemoradiotherapy. The receptors were sampled from a human donor with HPV-associated anogenital cancer.

J is TRBJ2-7 and V is TRBV5-1, with TRBD1 matching over 7 bases. Germline V gives CDR1 SGHRS, CDR2 YFSETQ. Trimming removed 0 bases from V and 3 bases from J; junction bases left unmatched: 3. The CDR3 is 14 amino acids. The CDR3 DNA sequence: TGCGCCAGCAGCTTGGACAGGGGATACTACGAGCAGTACTTC. It yields the protein CASSLDRGYYEQYF. Complete variable domain (other parts from reference TRBV5-1 and TRBJ2-7): KAGVTQTPRYLIKTRGQQVTLSCSPISGHRSVSWYQQTPGQGLQFLFEYFSETQRNKGNFPGRFSGRQFSNSRSEMNVSTLELGDSALYLCASSLDRGYYEQYFGPGTRLTVT.

This clone has more than one count but fewer than ten. This chain connects TRBV14 to TRBJ2-3; D uncertain. The germline V gene has CDR1 SGHDN and CDR2 FVKESK. V dropped 4 bases and J dropped 4 bases, with 12 bases sitting between them. The CDR3 covers 14 residues. CDR3 loop: CASSPDLVADTQYF. CDR3 in DNA: TGTGCCAGCAGCCCCGATTTAGTAGCAGATACGCAGTATTTT.

The rearrangement uses TRBV5-4 and TRBJ2-7; D is uncertain. The germline CDR1 and CDR2 sequences are SGHNT and YYREEE (reference sequence). The CDR3 sequence is 14 residues long. Trimming cost V 5 bases and J 3 bases, with 15 bases left between them. CDR3 protein: CASSGPADSYEQYF. The CDR3 nucleotides are TGTGCCAGCAGTGGCCCCGCGGATAGCTACGAGCAGTACTTC.

This chain links TRBV9 with TRBJ2-1; 9 nucleotides agree with TRBD2. This CDR3 is built from 14 residues. CDR1 is SGDLS and CDR2 is YYNGEE in the germline V gene. Germline trimming cut 2 bases from V and 5 bases from J; bases unmatched to any gene: 2. The chain's CDR3 is CASSVGLANNEQFF. CDR3 bases: TGTGCCAGCAGCGTTGGACTAGCGAACAATGAGCAGTTCTTC.

This chain joins TRBV6-6 and TRBJ1-1; D gene uncertain. The CDR3 loop spans 12 amino acids. V was trimmed by 2 bases and J by 4 bases, leaving 5 bases between them. Germline V lookup: CDR1 MNHNY, CDR2 SVGAGI (reference sequence). CDR3: CASSYVVTEAFF. The CDR3 DNA sequence: TGTGCCAGCAGTTACGTAGTCACTGAAGCTTTCTTT.

The chain is built from TRBV13 and TRBJ2-3; 7 nucleotides match TRBD2. The CDR3 has 18 residues. Germline values: CDR1 PRHDT, CDR2 FYEKMQ (reference sequence). With 5 bases clipped from V and 6 bases from J, the junction kept 20 bases outside the gene matches. The CDR3 loop reads CASSPPSAAGAVADTQYF. CDR3 nucleotide sequence: TGTGCCAGCAGCCCCCCGAGCGCCGCGGGAGCTGTCGCCGATACGCAGTATTTT.

The J gene is TRBJ1-1, the V gene TRBV25-1; D is possibly TRBD1 (6 bases). The CDR3 has 13 amino acids. V dropped 5 bases and J dropped 5 bases, with 12 bases sitting between them. Germline V gene sequence: CDR1 MGHDK, CDR2 SYGVNS. Here the CDR3 reads CASSYRDLTEAFF. CDR3 nucleotides: TGTGCCAGCAGTTACAGGGATTTGACTGAAGCTTTCTTT.